Detailed here is one TCR beta chain. Its binding antigen is unknown. No base quality information exists; no much larger clone differs at one position. The data were obtained in a study of blood T cell repertoires in COVID-19 (dated by TCRdb to the early 2020s). In the study overall: Samples from collaborators originated in the United States, Italy and Spain and spanned both the acute and convalescent phases of COVID-19. Where available, HLA class I and class II types were taken from metadata supplied by the sample provider and were not determined by assay-based typing. Subjects who had been exposed to COVID-19, were actively infected with it, or had recovered from it provided the deeply sampled blood TCRbeta repertoires that made up the dataset. The prospective study material was composed of cDNA or gDNA derived from T cells, B-cell-depleted T cells, or PBMCs. Sample metadata almost always included a de-identified subject ID, COVID-19 status, age in years and sex. Samples were obtained from the ongoing ImmuneRACE study (first 160 participants) and from roughly 1,300 subjects provided by 6 global collaborators. A freely available public database, intended as a resource for researchers studying the immune response to SARS-CoV-2, is where the repertoires were released. The research as a whole found: The quantity of clinical and demographic metadata differed by source and by participant and was supplied without curation.

At one collaborating source in Seattle, patients were enrolled during active infection and were followed longitudinally through the course of disease. Collaborating institutions collected whole blood in K2EDTA tubes following their own protocols. For TCRbeta analysis, collaborators shipped samples as frozen whole blood, isolated PBMCs, or DNA extracted from either of those sample types. The germline V gene encodes CDR1 SGHTA and CDR2 FQGTGA. Relative to germline, V is 1 base shorter and J is 6 bases shorter, with 8 bases between their ends. Spanning cysteine to phenylalanine, the CDR3 consists of 13 amino acids. The CDR3 DNA has 39 bases and is translated from base 1. TCRbeta CDR3 regions were amplified from genomic DNA using the immunoSEQ Assay, a bias-controlled multiplex PCR. In the source study's methods: Within the assay, amplification of reference gene primers was used to estimate how many nucleated cells each sample contained. To quantify the absolute abundance of each unique TCRbeta CDR3 rearrangement, sequence reads were collapsed and filtered. Productive Simpson clonality was computed per sample as the square root of Simpson's diversity index over productive rearrangements. Held by TCRdb, this immuneACCESS table contains in-frame sequences only and omits some clones. Under half of the omission traces to an unresolved V gene where checked; the cause of the rest is unknown. V, J and clone size are those of that table, while D and trimming were read from the DNA. This sample comprises roughly 100,000 clones, 70% to 80% of them detected only once. The ten largest account for roughly 6.2% of the sample.

This receptor was taken from a man older than 75 with COVID-19, enrolled during active disease. This receptor chain uses TRBV7-3 and TRBJ2-3, with the D gene call left open. Input material: peripheral blood. The CDR3 protein sequence reads: CASSLISRDTQYF. The DNA reads as follows: TGTGCCAGCAGCTTAATCTCCCGTGATACGCAGTATTTT.